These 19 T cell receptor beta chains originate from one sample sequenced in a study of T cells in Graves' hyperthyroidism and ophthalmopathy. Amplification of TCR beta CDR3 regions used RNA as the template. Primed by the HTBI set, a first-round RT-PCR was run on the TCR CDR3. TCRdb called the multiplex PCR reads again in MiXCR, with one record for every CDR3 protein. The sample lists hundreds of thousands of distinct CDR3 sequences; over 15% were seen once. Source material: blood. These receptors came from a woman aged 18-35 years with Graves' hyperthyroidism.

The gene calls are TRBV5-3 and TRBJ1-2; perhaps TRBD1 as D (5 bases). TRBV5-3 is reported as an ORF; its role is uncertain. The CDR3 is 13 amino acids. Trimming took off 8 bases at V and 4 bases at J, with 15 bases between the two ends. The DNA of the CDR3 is TGTGCCAGCAGCGCTAGCGGGACCTATGGCTACACCTTC. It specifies CASSASGTYGYTF.

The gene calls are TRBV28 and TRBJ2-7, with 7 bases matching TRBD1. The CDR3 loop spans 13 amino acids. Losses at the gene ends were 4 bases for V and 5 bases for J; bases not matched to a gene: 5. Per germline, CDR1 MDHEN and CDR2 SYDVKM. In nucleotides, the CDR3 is TGTGCCAGCAGTTACTCAGGGGGTCACGAGCAGTACTTC. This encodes CASSYSGGHEQYF.

The CDR3 region has the DNA TGTGCCACCAGCAGAGTCCCCGGGTCGGGCTACGAGCAGTACTTC. Encoded protein: CATSRVPGSGYEQYF. This chain connects TRBV15 to TRBJ2-7; D gene unclear. With 1 base removed from V and 3 bases from J, the gap between germline ends came to 13 bases. CDR1 and CDR2 from the germline V gene are LNHNV and YYDKDF (reference sequence). The CDR3 spans 15 residues.

The CDR3 coding sequence is TGTGCCAGCAGTTTTAAGGGGTACCTCTCCGGGGAGCTGTTTTTT. This sequence encodes CASSFKGYLSGELFF. V is TRBV12-3 or TRBV12-4 and J is TRBJ2-2; the D gene is possibly TRBD1 (5 bases). V shed 3 bases and J shed 6 bases, with 14 bases lying between them. This CDR3 is built from 15 residues.

The CDR3 sequence is CSAMRDSSSYEQYF. The CDR3 DNA follows: TGCAGTGCTATGCGGGACAGCAGCTCCTACGAGCAGTACTTC. This rearrangement joins TRBV20-1 to TRBJ2-7; a possible D gene is TRBD1 (7 bases). CDR3 length equals 14 residues. The germline gives CDR1 DFQATT, CDR2 SNEGSKA (reference sequence). Deletions cut 4 bases from V and 0 bases from J, with 13 bases between.

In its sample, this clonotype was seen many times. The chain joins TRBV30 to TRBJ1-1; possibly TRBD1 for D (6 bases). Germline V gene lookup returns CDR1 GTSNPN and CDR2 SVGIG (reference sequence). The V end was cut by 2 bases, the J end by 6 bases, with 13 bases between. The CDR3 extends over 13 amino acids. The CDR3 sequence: CAWSYRAGAEAFF. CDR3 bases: TGTGCCTGGAGTTACAGGGCGGGGGCTGAAGCTTTCTTT.

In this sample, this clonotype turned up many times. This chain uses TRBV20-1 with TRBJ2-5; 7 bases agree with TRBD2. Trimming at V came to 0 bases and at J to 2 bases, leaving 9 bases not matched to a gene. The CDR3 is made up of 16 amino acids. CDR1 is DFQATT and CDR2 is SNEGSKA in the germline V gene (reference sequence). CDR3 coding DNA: TGCAGTGCTAGAGATAACCTAGCGGCCTTTCAAGAGACCCAGTACTTC. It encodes CSARDNLAAFQETQYF.

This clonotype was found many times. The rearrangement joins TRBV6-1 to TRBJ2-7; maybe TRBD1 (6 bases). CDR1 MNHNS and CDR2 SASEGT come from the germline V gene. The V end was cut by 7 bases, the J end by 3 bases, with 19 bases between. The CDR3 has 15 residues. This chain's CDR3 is CASTKVDGGGYEQYF. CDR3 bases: TGTGCCAGCACTAAAGTGGATGGGGGCGGCTACGAGCAGTACTTC.

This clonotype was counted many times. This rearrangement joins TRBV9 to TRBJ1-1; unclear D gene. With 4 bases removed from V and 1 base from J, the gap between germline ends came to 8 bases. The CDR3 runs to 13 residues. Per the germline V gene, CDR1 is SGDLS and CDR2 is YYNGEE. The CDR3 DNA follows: TGTGCCAGCAGCAAGGGAGGGAACACTGAAGCTTTCTTT. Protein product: CASSKGGNTEAFF. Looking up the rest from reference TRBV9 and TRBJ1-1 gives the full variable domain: DSGVTQTPKHLITATGQRVTLRCSPRSGDLSVYWYQQSLDQGLQFLIQYYNGEERAKGNILERFSAQQFPDLHSELNLSSLELGDSALYFCASSKGGNTEAFFGQGTRLTVV.

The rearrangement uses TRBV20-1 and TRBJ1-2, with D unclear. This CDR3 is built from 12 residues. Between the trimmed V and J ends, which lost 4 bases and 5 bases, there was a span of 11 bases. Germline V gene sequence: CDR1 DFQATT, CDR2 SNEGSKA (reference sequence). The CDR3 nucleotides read TGCAGTGCTATGAGACCGTTTTATGGCTACACCTTC. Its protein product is CSAMRPFYGYTF.

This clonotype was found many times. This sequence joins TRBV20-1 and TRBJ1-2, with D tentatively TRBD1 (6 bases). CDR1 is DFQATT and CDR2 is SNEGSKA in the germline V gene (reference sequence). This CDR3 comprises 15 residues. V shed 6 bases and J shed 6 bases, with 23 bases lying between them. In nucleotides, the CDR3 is TGCAGTGCCCACGACGGACCCAGGGGAATGGATGGCTACACCTTC. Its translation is CSAHDGPRGMDGYTF.

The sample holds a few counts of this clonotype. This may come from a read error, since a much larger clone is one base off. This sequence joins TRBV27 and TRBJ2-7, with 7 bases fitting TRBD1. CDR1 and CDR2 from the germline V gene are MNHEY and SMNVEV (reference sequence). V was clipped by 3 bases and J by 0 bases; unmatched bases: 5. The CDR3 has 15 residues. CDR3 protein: CASSFGAGGSYEQYF. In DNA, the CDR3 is TGTGCCAGCAGTTTTGGGGCAGGGGGCTCCTACGAGCAGTACTTC.

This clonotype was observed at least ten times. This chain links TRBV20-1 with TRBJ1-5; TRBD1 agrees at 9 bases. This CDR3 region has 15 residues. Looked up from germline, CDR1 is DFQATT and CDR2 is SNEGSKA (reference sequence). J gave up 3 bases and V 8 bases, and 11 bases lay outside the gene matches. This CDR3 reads CSPPPDRGDNQPQHF. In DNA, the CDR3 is TGCAGTCCGCCGCCCGACAGGGGGGACAATCAGCCCCAGCATTTT.

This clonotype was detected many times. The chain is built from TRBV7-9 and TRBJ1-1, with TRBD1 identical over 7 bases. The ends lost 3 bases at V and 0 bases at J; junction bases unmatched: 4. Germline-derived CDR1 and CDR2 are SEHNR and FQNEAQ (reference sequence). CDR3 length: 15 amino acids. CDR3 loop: CASSFWDSVNTEAFF. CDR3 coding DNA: TGTGCCAGCAGCTTTTGGGACAGTGTGAACACTGAAGCTTTCTTT.

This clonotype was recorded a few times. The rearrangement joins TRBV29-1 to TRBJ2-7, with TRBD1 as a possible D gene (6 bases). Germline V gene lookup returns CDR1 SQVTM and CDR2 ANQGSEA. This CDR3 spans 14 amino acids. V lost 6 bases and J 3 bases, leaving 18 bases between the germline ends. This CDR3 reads CSVSGDTSYYEQYF. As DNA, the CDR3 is TGCAGCGTCTCCGGGGACACGTCTTACTACGAGCAGTACTTC.

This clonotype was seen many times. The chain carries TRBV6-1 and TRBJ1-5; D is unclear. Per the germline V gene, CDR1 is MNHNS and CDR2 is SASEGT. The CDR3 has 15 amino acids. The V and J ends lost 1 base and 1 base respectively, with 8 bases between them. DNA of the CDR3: TGTGCCAGCAGTGAAGAGGTGTGGAGCAATCAGCCCCAGCATTTT. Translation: CASSEEVWSNQPQHF.

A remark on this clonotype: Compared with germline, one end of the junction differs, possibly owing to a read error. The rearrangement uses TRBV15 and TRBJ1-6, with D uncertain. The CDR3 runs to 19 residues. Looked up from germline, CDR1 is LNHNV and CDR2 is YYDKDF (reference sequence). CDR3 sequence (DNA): TGTGCCTCCAGCAGAGATGAGGGTATTGCCGAACCCGCGTGGTCCCCCCTCCACTTT. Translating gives CASSRDEGIAEPAWSPLHF.

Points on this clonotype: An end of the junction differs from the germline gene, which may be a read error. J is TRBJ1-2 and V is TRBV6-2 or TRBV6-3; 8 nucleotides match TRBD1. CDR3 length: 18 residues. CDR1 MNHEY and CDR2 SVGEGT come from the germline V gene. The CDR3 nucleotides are TGTTCCAGCAGTTACGGCTCTTCCGGGACAGGATTTCACTATGGCTACACCTTC. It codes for CSSSYGSSGTGFHYGYTF.

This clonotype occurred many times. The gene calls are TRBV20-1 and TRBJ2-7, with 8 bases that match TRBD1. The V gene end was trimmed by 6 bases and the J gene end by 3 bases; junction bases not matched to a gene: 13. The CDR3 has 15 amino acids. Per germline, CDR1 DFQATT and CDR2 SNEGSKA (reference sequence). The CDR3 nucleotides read TGCAGTGCGGGGGACAGGCAGCTAGCAGGCTACGAGCAGTACTTC. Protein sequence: CSAGDRQLAGYEQYF.